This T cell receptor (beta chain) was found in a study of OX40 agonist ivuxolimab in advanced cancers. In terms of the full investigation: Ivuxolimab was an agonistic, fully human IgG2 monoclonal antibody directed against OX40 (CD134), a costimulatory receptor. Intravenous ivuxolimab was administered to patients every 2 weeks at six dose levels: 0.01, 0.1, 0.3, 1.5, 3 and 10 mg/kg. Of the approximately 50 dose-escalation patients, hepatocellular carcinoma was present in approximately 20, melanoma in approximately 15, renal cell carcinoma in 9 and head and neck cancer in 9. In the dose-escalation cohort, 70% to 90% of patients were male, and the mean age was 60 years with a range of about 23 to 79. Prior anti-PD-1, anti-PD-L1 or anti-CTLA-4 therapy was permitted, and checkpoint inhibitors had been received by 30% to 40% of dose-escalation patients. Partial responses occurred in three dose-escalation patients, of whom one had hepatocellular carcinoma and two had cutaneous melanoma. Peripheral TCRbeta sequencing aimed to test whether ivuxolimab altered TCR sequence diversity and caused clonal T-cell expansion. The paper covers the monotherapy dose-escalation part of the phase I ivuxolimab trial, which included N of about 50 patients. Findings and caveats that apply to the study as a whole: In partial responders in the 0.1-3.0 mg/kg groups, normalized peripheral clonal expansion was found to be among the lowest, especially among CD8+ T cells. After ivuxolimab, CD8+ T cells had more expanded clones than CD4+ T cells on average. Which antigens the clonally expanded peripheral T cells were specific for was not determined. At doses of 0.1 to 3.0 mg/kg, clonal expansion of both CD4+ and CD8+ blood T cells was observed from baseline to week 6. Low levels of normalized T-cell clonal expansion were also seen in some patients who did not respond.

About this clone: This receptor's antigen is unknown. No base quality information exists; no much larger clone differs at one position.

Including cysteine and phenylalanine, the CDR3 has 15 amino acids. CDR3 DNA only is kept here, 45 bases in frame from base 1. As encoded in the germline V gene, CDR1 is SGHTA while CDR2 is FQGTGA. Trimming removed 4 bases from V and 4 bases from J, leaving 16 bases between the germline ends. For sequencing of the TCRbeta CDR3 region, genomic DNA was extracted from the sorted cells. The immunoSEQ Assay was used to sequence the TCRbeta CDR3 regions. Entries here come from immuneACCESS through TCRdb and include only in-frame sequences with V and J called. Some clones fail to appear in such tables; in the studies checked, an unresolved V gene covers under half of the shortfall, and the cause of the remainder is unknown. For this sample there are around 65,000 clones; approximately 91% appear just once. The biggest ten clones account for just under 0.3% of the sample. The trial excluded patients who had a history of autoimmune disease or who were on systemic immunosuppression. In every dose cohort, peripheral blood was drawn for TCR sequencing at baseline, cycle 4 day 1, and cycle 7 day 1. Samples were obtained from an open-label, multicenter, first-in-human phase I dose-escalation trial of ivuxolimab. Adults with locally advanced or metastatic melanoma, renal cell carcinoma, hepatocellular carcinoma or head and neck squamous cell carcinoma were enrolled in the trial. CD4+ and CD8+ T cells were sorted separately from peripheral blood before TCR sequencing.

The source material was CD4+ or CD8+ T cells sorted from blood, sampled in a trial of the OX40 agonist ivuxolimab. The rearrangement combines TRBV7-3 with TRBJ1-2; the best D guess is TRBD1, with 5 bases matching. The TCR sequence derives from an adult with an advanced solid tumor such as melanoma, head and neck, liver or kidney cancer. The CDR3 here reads CASSSGGQGGYGYTF. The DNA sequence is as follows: TGTGCCAGCAGCTCAGGCGGGCAGGGCGGCTATGGCTACACCTTC.